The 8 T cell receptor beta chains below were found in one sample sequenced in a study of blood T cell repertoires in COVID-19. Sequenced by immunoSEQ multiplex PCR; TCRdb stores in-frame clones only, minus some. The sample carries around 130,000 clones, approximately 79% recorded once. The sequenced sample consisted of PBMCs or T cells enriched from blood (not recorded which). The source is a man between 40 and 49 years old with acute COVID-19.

The CDR3 bases are TGTGCCAGCAGTGAGCAGGGGTACACTGAAGCTTTCTTT. Translating it yields CASSEQGYTEAFF. V gene TRBV2 combines with J gene TRBJ1-1, with D possibly being TRBD1 (6 bases). CDR3 length equals 13 residues. Germline V gene sequence: CDR1 SNHLY, CDR2 FYNNEI. V was shortened by 3 bases and J by 3 bases, with 8 bases between the two germline ends.

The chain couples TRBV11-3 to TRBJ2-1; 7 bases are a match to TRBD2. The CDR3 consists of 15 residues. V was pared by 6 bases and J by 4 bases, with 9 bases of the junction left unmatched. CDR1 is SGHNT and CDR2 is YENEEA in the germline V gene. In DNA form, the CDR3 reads TGTGCCAGCAGTCAGCGGGACGGAGGTTACAATGAGCAGTTCTTC. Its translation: CASSQRDGGYNEQFF. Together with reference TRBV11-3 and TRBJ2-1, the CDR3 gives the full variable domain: EAGVVQSPRYKIIEKKQPVAFWCNPISGHNTLYWYLQNLGQGPELLIRYENEEAVDDSQLPKDRFSAERLKGVDSTLKIQPAELGDSAVYLCASSQRDGGYNEQFFGPGTRLTVL.

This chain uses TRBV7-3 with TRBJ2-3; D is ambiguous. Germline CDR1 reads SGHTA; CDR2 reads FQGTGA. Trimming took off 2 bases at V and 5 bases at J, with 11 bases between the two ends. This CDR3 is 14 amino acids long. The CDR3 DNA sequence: TGTGCCAGCAGCTTAGCCCCCACGGTAGATACGCAGTATTTT. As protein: CASSLAPTVDTQYF.

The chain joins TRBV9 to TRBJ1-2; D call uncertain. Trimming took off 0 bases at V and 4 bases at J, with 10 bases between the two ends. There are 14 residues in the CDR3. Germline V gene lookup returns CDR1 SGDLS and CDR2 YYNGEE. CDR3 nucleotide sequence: TGTGCCAGCAGCGTAGTAGCAGACCCCTATGGCTACACCTTC. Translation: CASSVVADPYGYTF.

Written as DNA, the CDR3 is TGTGCCAGCTCACCCGGGAGCTCCTACAATGAGCAGTTCTTC. Amino acids: CASSPGSSYNEQFF. This sequence joins TRBV18 and TRBJ2-1, with a weak D call TRBD2 (6 bases). The germline V and J ends were trimmed by 3 bases and 0 bases, with 6 bases remaining between them. Germline CDR1 is KGHSH and CDR2 is LQKENI. The CDR3 is made up of 14 amino acids.

CDR3 region: CASSSQGTDTQYF. The CDR3 nucleotides are TGTGCCAGCAGCTCTCAGGGAACAGATACGCAGTATTTT. This chain links TRBV7-3 with TRBJ2-3, with TRBD1 as a possible D gene (5 bases). The CDR3 runs to 13 residues. Germline CDR1 is SGHTA and CDR2 is FQGTGA. V gave up 4 bases and J gave up 3 bases, with 8 bases separating them.

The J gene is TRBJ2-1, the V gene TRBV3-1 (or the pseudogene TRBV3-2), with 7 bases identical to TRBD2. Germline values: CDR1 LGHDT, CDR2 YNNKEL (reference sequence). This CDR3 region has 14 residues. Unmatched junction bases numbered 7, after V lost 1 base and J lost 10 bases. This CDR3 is CASSQAGGVGEQFF. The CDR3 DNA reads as TGTGCCAGCAGCCAAGCGGGAGGAGTGGGGGAGCAGTTCTTC.

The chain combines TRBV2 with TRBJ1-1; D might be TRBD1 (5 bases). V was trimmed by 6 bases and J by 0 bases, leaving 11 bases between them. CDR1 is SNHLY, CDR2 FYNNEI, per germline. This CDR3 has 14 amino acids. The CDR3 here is CASSPDSMNTEAFF. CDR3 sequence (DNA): TGTGCCAGCAGCCCAGACAGCATGAACACTGAAGCTTTCTTT.